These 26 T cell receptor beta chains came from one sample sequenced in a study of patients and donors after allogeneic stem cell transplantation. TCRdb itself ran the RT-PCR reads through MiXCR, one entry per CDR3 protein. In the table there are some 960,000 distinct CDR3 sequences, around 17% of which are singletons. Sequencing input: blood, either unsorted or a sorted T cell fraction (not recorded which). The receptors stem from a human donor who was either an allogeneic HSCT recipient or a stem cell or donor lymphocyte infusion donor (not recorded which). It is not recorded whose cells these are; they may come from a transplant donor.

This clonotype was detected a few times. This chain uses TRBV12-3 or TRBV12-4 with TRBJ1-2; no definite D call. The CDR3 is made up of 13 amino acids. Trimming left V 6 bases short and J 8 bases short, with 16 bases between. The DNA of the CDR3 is TGTGCCAGCAGCACATATACTCAGGAAGGCTACACCTTC. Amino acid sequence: CASSTYTQEGYTF.

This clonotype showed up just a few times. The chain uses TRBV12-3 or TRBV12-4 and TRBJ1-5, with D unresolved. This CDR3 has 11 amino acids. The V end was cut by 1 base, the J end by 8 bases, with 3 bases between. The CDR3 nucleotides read TGTGCCAGCAGTTTAGGTGAGCCCCAGCATTTT. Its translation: CASSLGEPQHF.

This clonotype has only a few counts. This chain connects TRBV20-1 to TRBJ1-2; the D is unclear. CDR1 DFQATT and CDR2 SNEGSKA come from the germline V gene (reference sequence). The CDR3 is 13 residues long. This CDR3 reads CSPPEGGRVGYTF. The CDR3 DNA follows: TGCAGCCCCCCCGAGGGAGGTCGGGTTGGCTACACCTTC.

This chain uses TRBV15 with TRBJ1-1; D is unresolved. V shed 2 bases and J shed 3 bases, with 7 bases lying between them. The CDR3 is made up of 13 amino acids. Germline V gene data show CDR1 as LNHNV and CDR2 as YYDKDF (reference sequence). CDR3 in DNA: TGTGCCACCAGCAGAAATTACGACACTGAAGCTTTCTTT. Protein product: CATSRNYDTEAFF.

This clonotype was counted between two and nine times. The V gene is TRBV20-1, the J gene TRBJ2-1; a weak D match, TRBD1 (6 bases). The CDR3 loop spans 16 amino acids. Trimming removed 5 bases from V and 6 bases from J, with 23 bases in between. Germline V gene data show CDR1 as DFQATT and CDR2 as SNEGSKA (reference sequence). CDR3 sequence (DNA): TGCAGTGCTTACCCACAGGGAAGGGGAATGGGCAATGAGCAGTTCTTC. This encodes CSAYPQGRGMGNEQFF.

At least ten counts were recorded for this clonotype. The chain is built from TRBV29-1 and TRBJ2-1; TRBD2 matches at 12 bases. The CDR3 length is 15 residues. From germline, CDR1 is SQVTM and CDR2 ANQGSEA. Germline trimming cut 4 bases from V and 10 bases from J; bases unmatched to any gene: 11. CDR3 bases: TGCAGCGTTGGGGGGCCGGCTAGCGGGAGGGACGAGCAGTTCTTC. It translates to CSVGGPASGRDEQFF.

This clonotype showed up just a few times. CDR3: CATSDVGTGAIIETQYF. The CDR3 DNA reads as TGTGCCACCAGTGATGTAGGGACAGGGGCAATTATAGAGACCCAGTACTTC. The gene calls are TRBV24-1 and TRBJ2-5; 10 positions match TRBD1. CDR3 size: 17 residues. After removal of 3 bases from V and 4 bases from J, the junction contained 10 bases not matched to a gene. CDR1 and CDR2 from the germline V gene are KGHDR and SFDVKD.

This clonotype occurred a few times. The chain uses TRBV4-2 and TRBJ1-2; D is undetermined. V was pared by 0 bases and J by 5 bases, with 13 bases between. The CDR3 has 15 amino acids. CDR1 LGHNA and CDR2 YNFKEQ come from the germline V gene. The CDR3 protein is CASSQDQPAAYGYTF. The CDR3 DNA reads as TGTGCCAGCAGCCAAGATCAGCCGGCCGCTTATGGCTACACCTTC.

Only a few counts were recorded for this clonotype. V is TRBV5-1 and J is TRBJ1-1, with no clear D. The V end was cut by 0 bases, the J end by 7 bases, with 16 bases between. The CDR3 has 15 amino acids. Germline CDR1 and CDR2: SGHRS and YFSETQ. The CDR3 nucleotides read TGCGCCAGCAGCTTGGGAGGGAGCGTGGGCCATGAAGCTTTCTTT. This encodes CASSLGGSVGHEAFF.

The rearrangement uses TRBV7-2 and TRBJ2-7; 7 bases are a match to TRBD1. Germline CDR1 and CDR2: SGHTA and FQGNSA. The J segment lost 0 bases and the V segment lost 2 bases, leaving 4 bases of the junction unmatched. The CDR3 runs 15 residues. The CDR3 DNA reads TGTGCCAGCAGCTTACCACCAGGGGGCTCCTACGAGCAGTACTTC. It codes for CASSLPPGGSYEQYF.

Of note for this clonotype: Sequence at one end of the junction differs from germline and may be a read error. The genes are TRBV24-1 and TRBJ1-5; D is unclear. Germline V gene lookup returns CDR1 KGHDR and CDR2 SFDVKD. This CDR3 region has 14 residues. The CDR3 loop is CATSERRAYQPQHF. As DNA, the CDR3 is TGTGCCACGAGTGAGCGGAGGGCCTATCAGCCCCAGCATTTT.

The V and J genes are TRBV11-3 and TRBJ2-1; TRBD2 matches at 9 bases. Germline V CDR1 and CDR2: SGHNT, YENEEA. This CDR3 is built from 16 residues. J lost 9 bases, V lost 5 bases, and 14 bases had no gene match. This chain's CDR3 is CASSPRLAGASGEQFF. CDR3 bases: TGTGCCAGCAGCCCCCGGTTAGCGGGAGCGTCGGGTGAGCAGTTCTTC.

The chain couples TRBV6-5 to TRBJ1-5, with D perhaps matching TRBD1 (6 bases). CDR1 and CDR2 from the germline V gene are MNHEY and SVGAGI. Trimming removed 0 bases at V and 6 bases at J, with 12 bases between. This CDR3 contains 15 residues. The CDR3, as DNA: TGTGCCAGCAGTTACTCGATGGGGGCAGGTCAGCCCCAGCATTTT. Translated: CASSYSMGAGQPQHF.

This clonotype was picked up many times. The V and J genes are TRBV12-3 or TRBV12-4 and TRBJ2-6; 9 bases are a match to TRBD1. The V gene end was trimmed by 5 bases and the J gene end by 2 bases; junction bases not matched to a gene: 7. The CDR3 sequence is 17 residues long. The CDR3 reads CASSTGQGFAGANVLTF. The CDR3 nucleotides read TGTGCCAGCAGTACCGGACAGGGGTTTGCTGGGGCCAACGTCCTGACTTTC.

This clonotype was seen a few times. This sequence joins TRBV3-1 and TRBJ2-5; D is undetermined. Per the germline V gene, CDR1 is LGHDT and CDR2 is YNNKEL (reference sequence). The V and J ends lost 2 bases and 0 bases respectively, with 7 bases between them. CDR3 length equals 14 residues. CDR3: CASSQPLNQETQYF. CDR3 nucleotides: TGTGCCAGCAGCCAACCCCTGAACCAAGAGACCCAGTACTTC.

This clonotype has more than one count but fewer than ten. The CDR3 bases are TGTGCCAGCAGCGCCCTAGCGGGGGGGGACAATGAGCAGTTCTTC. Amino acids: CASSALAGGDNEQFF. The chain has TRBV7-3 and TRBJ2-1; 12 bases are a match to TRBD2. The germline gives CDR1 SGHTA, CDR2 FQGTGA. The CDR3 runs 15 residues. The J segment lost 5 bases and the V segment lost 5 bases, leaving 4 bases of the junction unmatched.

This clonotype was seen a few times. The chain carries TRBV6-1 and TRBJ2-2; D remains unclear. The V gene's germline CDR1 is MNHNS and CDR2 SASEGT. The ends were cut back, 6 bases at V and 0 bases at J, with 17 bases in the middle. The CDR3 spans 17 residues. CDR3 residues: CASRALGFDTNTGELFF. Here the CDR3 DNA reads TGTGCCAGCAGAGCTCTCGGGTTTGATACGAACACCGGGGAGCTGTTTTTT.

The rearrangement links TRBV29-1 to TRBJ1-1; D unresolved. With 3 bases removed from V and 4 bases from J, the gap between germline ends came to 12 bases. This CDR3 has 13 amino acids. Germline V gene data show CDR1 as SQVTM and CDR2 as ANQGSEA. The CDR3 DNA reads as TGCAGCGTTGAGGTGGGCGGCAGCACTGAAGCTTTCTTT. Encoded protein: CSVEVGGSTEAFF.

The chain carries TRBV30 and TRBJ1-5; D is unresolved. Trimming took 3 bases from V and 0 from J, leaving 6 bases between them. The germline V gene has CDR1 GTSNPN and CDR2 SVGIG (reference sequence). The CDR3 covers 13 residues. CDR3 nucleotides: TGTGCCTGGAGCTACAGTAGCAATCAGCCCCAGCATTTT. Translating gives CAWSYSSNQPQHF.

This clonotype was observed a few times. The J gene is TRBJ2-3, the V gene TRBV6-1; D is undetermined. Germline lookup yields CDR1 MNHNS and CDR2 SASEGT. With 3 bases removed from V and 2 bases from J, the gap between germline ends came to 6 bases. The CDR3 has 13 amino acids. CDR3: CASSDDITDTQYF. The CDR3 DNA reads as TGTGCCAGCAGTGACGATATCACAGATACGCAGTATTTT.

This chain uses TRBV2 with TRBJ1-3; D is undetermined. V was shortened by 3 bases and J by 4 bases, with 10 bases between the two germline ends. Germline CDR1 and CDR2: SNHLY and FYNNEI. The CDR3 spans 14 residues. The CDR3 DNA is TGTGCCAGCAGTGACTCAAGCTTAGGAAACACCATATATTTT. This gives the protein CASSDSSLGNTIYF.

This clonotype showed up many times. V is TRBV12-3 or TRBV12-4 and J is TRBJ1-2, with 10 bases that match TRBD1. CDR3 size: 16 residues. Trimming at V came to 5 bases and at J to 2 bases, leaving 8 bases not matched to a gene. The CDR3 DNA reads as TGTGCCAGCAGTCCACCCCAGGGACAGGGGAACTATGGCTACACCTTC. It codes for CASSPPQGQGNYGYTF.

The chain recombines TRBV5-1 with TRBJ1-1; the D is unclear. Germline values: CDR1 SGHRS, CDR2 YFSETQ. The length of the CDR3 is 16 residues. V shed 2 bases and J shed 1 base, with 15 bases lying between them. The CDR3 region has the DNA TGCGCCAGCAGCTTTTCTAGTGGGATGGGGAACACTGAAGCTTTCTTT. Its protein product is CASSFSSGMGNTEAFF.

Written as DNA, the CDR3 is TGTGCCAGCAGTTGGAGAACAGGGGAGACTAACTATGGCTACACCTTC. The encoded protein is CASSWRTGETNYGYTF. The V gene is TRBV6-5, the J gene TRBJ1-2; 7 positions agree with TRBD1. Germline CDR1 is MNHEY and CDR2 is SVGAGI. The J segment lost 0 bases and the V segment lost 4 bases, leaving 8 bases of the junction unmatched. This CDR3 spans 16 amino acids.

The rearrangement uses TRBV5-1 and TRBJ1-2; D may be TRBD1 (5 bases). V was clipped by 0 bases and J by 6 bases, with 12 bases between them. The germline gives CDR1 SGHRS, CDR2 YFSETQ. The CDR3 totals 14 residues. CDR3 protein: CASSLEGVEDGYTF. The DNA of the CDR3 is TGCGCCAGCAGCTTGGAAGGGGTTGAAGATGGCTACACCTTC.

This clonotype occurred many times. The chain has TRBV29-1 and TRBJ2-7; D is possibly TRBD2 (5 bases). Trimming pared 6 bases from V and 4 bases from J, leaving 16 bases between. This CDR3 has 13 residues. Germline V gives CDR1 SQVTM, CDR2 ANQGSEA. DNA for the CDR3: TGCAGCGTGATTCCGGGATTTCAGTACGAGCAGTACTTC. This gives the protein CSVIPGFQYEQYF.